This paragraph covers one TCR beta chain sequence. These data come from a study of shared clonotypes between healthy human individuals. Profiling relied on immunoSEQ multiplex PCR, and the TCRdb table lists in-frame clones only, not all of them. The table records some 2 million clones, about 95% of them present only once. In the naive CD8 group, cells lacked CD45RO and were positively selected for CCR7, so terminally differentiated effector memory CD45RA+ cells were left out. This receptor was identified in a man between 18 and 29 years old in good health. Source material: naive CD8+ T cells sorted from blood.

The CDR3 protein is CASSYDPFSGNLDEQYF. The CDR3 region has the DNA TGTGCCAGCAGCTACGACCCGTTTAGCGGGAACCTCGACGAGCAGTACTTC. The chain links TRBV7-8 to TRBJ2-7, with 8 bases lining up with TRBD2. J lost 5 bases, V lost 4 bases, and 16 bases had no gene match. This CDR3 has 17 residues. Germline V gene lookup returns CDR1 SGHVS and CDR2 FQNEAQ.